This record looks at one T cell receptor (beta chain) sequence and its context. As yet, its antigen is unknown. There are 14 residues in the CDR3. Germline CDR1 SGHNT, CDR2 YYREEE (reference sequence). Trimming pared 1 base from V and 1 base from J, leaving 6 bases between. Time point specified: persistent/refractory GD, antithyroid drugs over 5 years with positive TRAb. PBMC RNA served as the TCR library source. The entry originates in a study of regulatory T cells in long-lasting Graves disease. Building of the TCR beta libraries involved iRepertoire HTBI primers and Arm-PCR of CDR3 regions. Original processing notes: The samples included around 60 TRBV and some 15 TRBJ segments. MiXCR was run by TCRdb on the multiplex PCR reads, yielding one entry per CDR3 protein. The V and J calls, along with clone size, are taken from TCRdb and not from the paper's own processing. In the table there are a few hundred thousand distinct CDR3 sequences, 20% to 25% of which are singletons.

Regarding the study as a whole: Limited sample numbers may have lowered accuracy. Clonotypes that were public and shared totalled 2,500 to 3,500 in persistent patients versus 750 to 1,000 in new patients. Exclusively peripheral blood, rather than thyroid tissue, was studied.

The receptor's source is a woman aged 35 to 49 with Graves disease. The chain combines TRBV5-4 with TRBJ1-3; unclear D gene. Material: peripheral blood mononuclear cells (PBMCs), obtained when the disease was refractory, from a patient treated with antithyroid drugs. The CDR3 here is CASSLFQSGNTIYF. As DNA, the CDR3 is TGTGCCAGCAGCTTGTTCCAATCTGGAAACACCATATATTTT.